This TCR beta chain was sequenced for a study of blood T cell repertoires in COVID-19. Study summary: Sites across the United States, Italy and Spain contributed samples from acute and convalescent COVID-19. The analysed material was cDNA or gDNA that came from T cells, B-cell-depleted T cells, or PBMCs.

Per the study methods: Reference gene primer amplification yielded estimated nucleated cell counts. Sequenced by immunoSEQ multiplex PCR; TCRdb stores in-frame clones only, minus some. V and J calls plus clone size are reproduced from that table; the DNA served to infer D and trimming. Of about 88,000 clones detected, more than 75% appear once; the ten largest clones hold 13% to 15%. The sequenced sample consisted of peripheral blood. The sequence was obtained from a woman aged 70-85 years with acute or convalescent COVID-19.

CDR3 bases: TGTGCCAGCAGTTCCTGGGGGAGGGCGGGAGATACGCAGTATTTT. Amino acid sequence: CASSSWGRAGDTQYF. The V gene is TRBV6-5, the J gene TRBJ2-3; 7 bases match TRBD2. CDR3 length: 15 amino acids. Per germline, CDR1 MNHEY and CDR2 SVGAGI. V shed 4 bases, J shed 5 bases, and the junction held 9 bases outside the gene matches.